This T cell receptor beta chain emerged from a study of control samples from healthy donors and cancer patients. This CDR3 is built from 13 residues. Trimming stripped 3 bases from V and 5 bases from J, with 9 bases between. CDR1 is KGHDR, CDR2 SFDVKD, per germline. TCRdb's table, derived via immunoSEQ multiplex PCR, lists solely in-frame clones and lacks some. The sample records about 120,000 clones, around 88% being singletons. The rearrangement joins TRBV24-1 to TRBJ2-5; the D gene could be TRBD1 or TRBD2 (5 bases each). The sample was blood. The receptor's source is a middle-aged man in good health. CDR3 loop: CATSDTGPETQYF. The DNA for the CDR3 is TGTGCCACCAGTGATACGGGGCCGGAGACCCAGTACTTC.